A single sample is the source of the 21 T cell receptor beta chains below, sequenced in a study of T cell responses to AZD1222 COVID-19 vaccine (dated by TCRdb to about 2021). Library construction relied on the immunoSEQ multiplex PCR assay. Not all clones reach the TCRdb copy of this immuneACCESS table, which keeps in-frame sequences only. Checked studies attribute under half of the gap to unresolved V genes and leave the rest unexplained. This sample lists about 100,000 clones; roughly 80% were detected once. The ten largest make up 17% of the sample. The sample's time point, from its label and the paper: baseline before first vaccination. The sample here was peripheral blood, taken on day 0 of AZD1222 vaccination. The receptors originated from an adult in good health.

The chain has TRBV7-2 and TRBJ1-1, with 7 bases lining up with TRBD1. CDR3 size: 14 residues. The germline gives CDR1 SGHTA, CDR2 FQGNSA. V lost 5 bases, J lost 8 bases, and 11 bases stayed unmatched. CDR3 sequence (DNA): TGTGCCAGCAGCCAGACGACAGGGAGCTTCGAAGCTTTCTTT. It yields the protein CASSQTTGSFEAFF.

The V gene is TRBV28, the J gene TRBJ2-7; D uncertain. The CDR3 is 14 residues long. The germline gives CDR1 MDHEN, CDR2 SYDVKM. V lost 2 bases and J lost 0, with 8 bases in between. The CDR3, as DNA: TGTGCCAGCAGTTTAAAACTCAGCTCCTACGAGCAGTACTTC. Protein sequence: CASSLKLSSYEQYF.

The chain is built from TRBV9 and TRBJ1-1; D ambiguous. V was clipped by 2 bases and J by 0 bases, with 5 bases between them. CDR1 SGDLS and CDR2 YYNGEE come from the germline V gene. This CDR3 region has 13 residues. CDR3 nucleotides: TGTGCCAGCAGCGTCCTGATGAACACTGAAGCTTTCTTT. The encoded protein is CASSVLMNTEAFF.

V is TRBV9 and J is TRBJ2-7; D not resolved. The germline CDR1 and CDR2 sequences are SGDLS and YYNGEE. V was trimmed by 0 bases and J by 5 bases, leaving 9 bases between them. The CDR3 covers 13 residues. The CDR3 DNA reads as TGTGCCAGCAGCGTAGTTCCTGGGGACGAGCAGTACTTC. As protein: CASSVVPGDEQYF.

The chain recombines TRBV6-5 with TRBJ1-1; D ambiguous. Germline V gene lookup returns CDR1 MNHEY and CDR2 SVGAGI. CDR3 length: 15 residues. V dropped 2 bases and J dropped 0 bases, with 10 bases sitting between them. CDR3 loop: CASSYNGIMNTEAFF. CDR3 in DNA: TGTGCCAGCAGTTACAACGGGATCATGAACACTGAAGCTTTCTTT.

The chain uses TRBV24-1 and TRBJ2-5, with a weak D call TRBD2 (5 bases). V lost 0 bases, J lost 1 base, and 8 bases lay in between. The germline V gene has CDR1 KGHDR and CDR2 SFDVKD. The CDR3 is 15 amino acids. CDR3 nucleotides: TGTGCCACCAGTGATTTGCCGGGGATCCAAGAGACCCAGTACTTC. Translation gives CATSDLPGIQETQYF.

The genes are TRBV5-8 and TRBJ2-2; D unresolved. This CDR3 contains 11 residues. Trimming left V 2 bases short and J 13 bases short, with 9 bases between. CDR1 and CDR2 from the germline V gene are SGHTS and YDEGEE. CDR3 sequence (DNA): TGTGCCAGCAGCTTCAGTGGTGGGCTGTTTTTT. Its protein is CASSFSGGLFF.

The chain couples TRBV10-3 to TRBJ1-2; 7 bases match TRBD1. Germline values: CDR1 ENHRY, CDR2 SYGVKD. The J segment lost 6 bases and the V segment lost 5 bases, leaving 6 bases of the junction unmatched. There are 13 residues in the CDR3. The CDR3 DNA reads as TGTGCCATCAGTCGGGAAGGGGGCGATGGCTACACCTTC. It specifies CAISREGGDGYTF.

The rearrangement uses TRBV5-8 and TRBJ1-5, with D unresolved. Germline-derived CDR1 and CDR2 are SGHTS and YDEGEE. Trimming took 4 bases from V and 4 from J, leaving 3 bases between them. This CDR3 is 11 amino acids long. Here the CDR3 DNA reads TGTGCCAGCAGCGTAAATCAGCCCCAGCATTTT. Its translation is CASSVNQPQHF.

The rearrangement uses TRBV7-2 and TRBJ1-2; D is undetermined. V gave up 3 bases and J gave up 8 bases, with 22 bases separating them. There are 16 residues in the CDR3. The germline gives CDR1 SGHTA, CDR2 FQGNSA. The DNA for the CDR3 is TGTGCCAGCAGCTTTACAAGAAACGGTCCCAAGGAGGGCTACACCTTC. It is translated as CASSFTRNGPKEGYTF.

This chain links TRBV14 with TRBJ2-4, with TRBD2 matching 12 bases. J lost 0 bases, V lost 4 bases, and 16 bases had no gene match. The length of the CDR3 is 21 residues. Germline CDR1 is SGHDN and CDR2 is FVKESK. CDR3 sequence reads: CASSPKNVRTSGTLAKNIQYF. The CDR3 DNA reads as TGTGCCAGCAGCCCTAAGAATGTGAGGACTAGCGGGACCTTAGCCAAAAACATTCAGTACTTC.

The chain combines TRBV6-2 or TRBV6-3 with TRBJ2-3, with D uncertain. The V gene's germline CDR1 is MNHEY and CDR2 SVGEGT. The CDR3 consists of 11 residues. V was pared by 4 bases and J by 4 bases, with 3 bases between. The CDR3 region is CASSLADTQYF. The DNA of the CDR3 is TGTGCCAGCAGTTTAGCAGATACGCAGTATTTT.

The V gene is TRBV11-3, the J gene TRBJ1-1; possible D gene TRBD1, 6 bases. There are 12 residues in the CDR3. V was trimmed by 1 base and J by 11 bases, leaving 11 bases between them. Germline assignment: CDR1 SGHNT and CDR2 YENEEA. The CDR3 DNA follows: TGTGCCAGCAGCTTAGGTAACAGGGTGGCTTTCTTT. It translates to CASSLGNRVAFF.

V gene TRBV27 combines with J gene TRBJ1-2; D is unclear. The germline V gene has CDR1 MNHEY and CDR2 SMNVEV (reference sequence). Trimming removed 5 bases from V and 0 bases from J, with 16 bases in between. The CDR3 runs 16 residues. The CDR3 reads CASSLKGIGSNYGYTF. CDR3 nucleotide sequence: TGTGCCAGCAGTCTAAAGGGTATCGGGTCTAACTATGGCTACACCTTC.

The chain employs TRBV5-1 and TRBJ1-4; TRBD1 is a possible D gene (5 bases). The CDR3 covers 15 residues. The V end lost 4 bases, the J end lost 10 bases, and 20 bases lay between the germline ends. Germline CDR1 SGHRS, CDR2 YFSETQ. CDR3 region: CASSRDQGEVGKLFF. CDR3 nucleotides: TGCGCCAGCAGCCGAGACCAGGGCGAAGTCGGAAAACTGTTTTTT.

This sequence joins TRBV3-1 (or the pseudogene TRBV3-2) and TRBJ1-3; TRBD1 is a possible D gene (6 bases). The V and J ends lost 2 bases and 3 bases respectively, with 14 bases between them. The CDR3 runs 16 residues. Germline V gene data show CDR1 as LGHDT and CDR2 as YNNKEL (reference sequence). DNA for the CDR3: TGTGCCAGCAGCCAAAGGACCAGGGGAGTTGGAAACACCATATATTTT. This gives the protein CASSQRTRGVGNTIYF.

The chain has TRBV30 and TRBJ2-1; D is tentatively TRBD1 or TRBD2 (7 bases each). Germline CDR1 reads GTSNPN; CDR2 reads SVGIG (reference sequence). Between the trimmed V and J ends, which lost 3 bases and 2 bases, there was a span of 11 bases. The CDR3 loop spans 14 amino acids. Here the CDR3 reads CAWRSGGAYNEQFF. The CDR3 bases are TGTGCCTGGAGATCAGGGGGGGCCTACAATGAGCAGTTCTTC.

The V call is TRBV10-2, the J call TRBJ2-5; TRBD1 is a possible D gene (5 bases). Germline V CDR1 and CDR2: WSHSY, SAAADI. The CDR3 loop spans 13 amino acids. The V end was cut by 11 bases, the J end by 2 bases, with 15 bases between. CDR3 sequence reads: CAGAAVIQETQYF. CDR3 DNA sequence: TGCGCCGGGGCCGCGGTGATTCAAGAGACCCAGTACTTC.

The chain uses TRBV28 and TRBJ2-5; D is unclear. V was pared by 6 bases and J by 2 bases, with 7 bases between. Germline V gene sequence: CDR1 MDHEN, CDR2 SYDVKM. The CDR3 covers 12 residues. The CDR3 region is CASRAGQETQYF. The CDR3 DNA reads as TGTGCCAGCAGGGCAGGTCAAGAGACCCAGTACTTC.

This clone was counted a single time. The genes are TRBV19 and TRBJ1-3, with D perhaps TRBD1 (6 bases). The CDR3 consists of 15 residues. Deletions cut 7 bases from V and 2 bases from J, with 15 bases between. Germline values: CDR1 LNHDA, CDR2 SQIVND (reference sequence). DNA for the CDR3: TGTGCCAGTACCGCACAGGGAATTACTGGAAACACCATATATTTT. Its protein is CASTAQGITGNTIYF.

CDR3: CASSPQGINYGYTF. CDR3 bases: TGTGCCAGCTCACCACAGGGTATTAACTATGGCTACACCTTC. The chain has TRBV18 and TRBJ1-2, with D unresolved. The CDR3 runs 14 residues. Germline V lookup: CDR1 KGHSH, CDR2 LQKENI. Deletions cut 1 base from V and 1 base from J, with 7 bases between.